These T cell receptor beta chains were read from a single sample in a study of T cell responses to AZD1222 COVID-19 vaccine. Only in-frame clones appear in the TCRdb table, and some are missing; sequencing was by immunoSEQ multiplex PCR. Among 100,000 to 120,000 clones listed, about 86% were seen once. The sequencing here drew on peripheral blood, taken on day 0 of AZD1222 vaccination. These receptors were collected from an adult in good health. The CDR3 runs from the conserved cysteine through the conserved F or W. The D gene is left open where the match is weak. Expanded clones are given a class, and other clones once, few, many or no size at all.

d_call	v_call	clone_size	j_call	cdr3_nt	cdr3_aa
NA	TRBV20-1	NA	TRBJ2-1	TGCAGTGCTAGTCGGGAAGACCTAAGGCAGTTCTTC	CSASREDLRQFF
TRBD1	TRBV29-1	NA	TRBJ1-2	TGCAGCGCTGGACAGGACTATGGCTACACCTTC	CSAGQDYGYTF
TRBD2	TRBV3-1/TRBV3-2	NA	TRBJ2-5	TGTGCCAGCAGGACCGGGACTAGCGGGGGAGAGACCCAGTACTTC	CASRTGTSGGETQYF
NA	TRBV2	NA	TRBJ2-2	TGTGCCAGCGTTACGGGGCAAACCGGGGAGCTGTTTTTT	CASVTGQTGELFF
TRBD1	TRBV4-1	NA	TRBJ2-3	TGCGCCAGCAGCCAAGCACCGGACAGGGGGCGGTATACGCAGTATTTT	CASSQAPDRGRYTQYF
NA	TRBV28	NA	TRBJ2-5	TGTGCCAGCAGATCGACAGCGGAGACCCAGTACTTC	CASRSTAETQYF
NA	TRBV2	NA	TRBJ2-1	TGTGCCAGCAGACCGGGCCCGGGGAGTGAGCAGTTCTTC	CASRPGPGSEQFF
TRBD2	TRBV6-6	NA	TRBJ2-3	TGTGCCAGCAGCCACGGGACTAGCGAGATCACAGATACGCAGTATTTT	CASSHGTSEITDTQYF
NA	TRBV4-1	NA	TRBJ1-2	TGCGCCAGCAGCCAAGCTTGGACTCAGGGGCGTCCTAGTGGCTACACCTTC	CASSQAWTQGRPSGYTF
NA	TRBV6-5	NA	TRBJ1-6	TGTGCCAGCAGTTTCGAAAATTCACCCCTCCACTTT	CASSFENSPLHF
NA	TRBV7-9	NA	TRBJ1-4	TGTGCCAGCAGCTTAGCGGAAGCGGTAGCTAATGAAAAACTGTTTTTT	CASSLAEAVANEKLFF
NA	TRBV28	NA	TRBJ1-4	TGTGCCAGCAGCCTCGGGGGGGCATTTAATGAAAAACTGTTTTTT	CASSLGGAFNEKLFF
NA	TRBV11-3	once	TRBJ2-7	TGTGCCAGCAGCTTAGGGCGCACCTACGAGCAGTACTTC	CASSLGRTYEQYF
NA	TRBV5-1	NA	TRBJ1-4	TGCGCCAGCAGCTTCGTATCAGGGGCGCAGGATGAAAAACTGTTTTTT	CASSFVSGAQDEKLFF
TRBD2	TRBV24-1	NA	TRBJ2-1	TGTGCCACCAGTGATTGGAGGACTAGCGGGGGGTCCCACAATGAGCAGTTCTTC	CATSDWRTSGGSHNEQFF
NA	TRBV7-8	NA	TRBJ1-1	TGTGCCAGCAGCCTAAGCGACGGGAACACTGAAGCTTTCTTT	CASSLSDGNTEAFF
NA	TRBV5-1	few	TRBJ2-7	TGCGCCAGCAGCTTGGATTTCTACCCCTACGAGCAGTACTTC	CASSLDFYPYEQYF
TRBD1	TRBV4-2	few	TRBJ1-2	TGTGCCAGCAGCTCTCCAGGGGGCGCAGGCTATGGCTACACCTTC	CASSSPGGAGYGYTF
NA	TRBV11-2	NA	TRBJ1-5	TGTGCCAGCAGCCCCTTTCAAGGGCAGCCCCAGCATTTT	CASSPFQGQPQHF
TRBD1	TRBV12-3/TRBV12-4	NA	TRBJ1-5	TGTGCCAGCACGGACAGGGCGAATCAGCCCCAGCATTTT	CASTDRANQPQHF
TRBD1	TRBV6-5	NA	TRBJ1-1	TGTGCCAGCACCCTCCGGACAGGGGCTATATCTGAAGCTTTCTTT	CASTLRTGAISEAFF
NA	TRBV4-2	NA	TRBJ2-3	TGTGCCAGCAGCCAAGTGATAGGGGAAGACGCGGATACGCAGTATTTT	CASSQVIGEDADTQYF
NA	TRBV7-2	NA	TRBJ2-5	TGTGCCAGCAGCCGAGGCTTAGAGACCCAGTACTTC	CASSRGLETQYF
NA	TRBV12-5	NA	TRBJ2-5	TGTGCTAGTGGTTTGGGGACTCAGGGGACCCAGTACTTC	CASGLGTQGTQYF
NA	TRBV3-1/TRBV3-2	once	TRBJ1-4	TGTGCCAGCAGCCAAGTCAATGAAAAACTGTTTTTT	CASSQVNEKLFF
NA	TRBV7-6	once	TRBJ1-1	TGTGCCAGCAGCTTAGAGGCTCGGGTGAACACTGAAGCTTTCTTT	CASSLEARVNTEAFF